These 24 T cell receptor beta chains were sequenced from one sample in a study of blood T cells in healthy people across ages. It was with a sample-barcoded 5' primer and a J-beta primer mix that a second PCR of about 6 to 12 cycles was run. TCRdb analysed the 5' RACE reads with MiXCR anew, one entry per CDR3 protein. The sample contains about 810,000 distinct CDR3 sequences, roughly 34% of which appear only once. The material sequenced was blood. The receptor set was obtained from a man aged 18 to 29 in good health.

The chain carries TRBV7-9 and TRBJ1-2; no clear D gene. Germline lookup yields CDR1 SEHNR and CDR2 FQNEAQ (reference sequence). CDR3 length equals 17 residues. Trimming took 5 bases from V and 5 from J, leaving 24 bases between them. The DNA of the CDR3 is TGTGCCAGCAGCGACCCCAACCTCGACTGGAAAAGTTATGGCTACACCTTC. It specifies CASSDPNLDWKSYGYTF.

V usage is TRBV20-1 and J usage is TRBJ2-5; D might be TRBD1 or TRBD2, each matching 5 bases. Germline values: CDR1 DFQATT, CDR2 SNEGSKA (reference sequence). This CDR3 spans 14 amino acids. The ends were cut back, 5 bases at V and 11 bases at J, with 24 bases in the middle. The CDR3 region is CSAGHRSRGNEQYF. DNA of the CDR3: TGCAGTGCTGGCCACAGGTCTCGGGGCAATGAGCAGTACTTC.

J is TRBJ1-1 and V is TRBV7-3; a weak D match, TRBD1 (5 bases). V gave up 2 bases and J gave up 1 base, with 8 bases separating them. Germline CDR1 is SGHTA and CDR2 is FQGTGA. CDR3 length: 14 amino acids. The CDR3 DNA reads TGTGCCAGCAGCTTAGAGGGGTCGAACACTGAAGCTTTCTTT. Translating gives CASSLEGSNTEAFF. The entire variable domain, with the rest obtained from reference TRBV7-3 and TRBJ1-1, is as follows: GAGVSQTPSNKVTEKGKYVELRCDPISGHTALYWYRQSLGQGPEFLIYFQGTGAADDSGLPNDRFFAVRPEGSVSTLKIQRTERGDSAVYLCASSLEGSNTEAFFGQGTRLTVV.

The gene calls are TRBV4-2 and TRBJ2-3; tentatively, D is TRBD1 (5 bases). CDR3 length: 15 residues. Trimming cost V 1 base and J 0 bases, with 8 bases left between them. In germline, CDR1 is LGHNA, CDR2 YNFKEQ. The CDR3 sequence is CASSQVQGSTDTQYF. CDR3 in DNA: TGTGCCAGCAGCCAAGTTCAGGGTAGCACAGATACGCAGTATTTT.

Ten or more counts support this clonotype. This chain joins TRBV29-1 and TRBJ2-1, with D perhaps matching TRBD1 (8 bases). The CDR3 runs 14 residues. V lost 7 bases, J lost 3 bases, and 16 bases lay in between. CDR1 is SQVTM and CDR2 is ANQGSEA in the germline V gene. CDR3 nucleotides: TGCAGCGGCGGGAGACAGGGGCTCTACAATGAGCAGTTCTTC. This gives the protein CSGGRQGLYNEQFF.

The chain carries TRBV6-2 or TRBV6-3 and TRBJ2-3; D gene uncertain. Germline V gene sequence: CDR1 MNHEY, CDR2 SVGEGT. The V gene lost 6 bases and the J gene lost 1 base, with 11 bases spanning the gap. The CDR3 has 14 residues. CDR3 nucleotides: TGTGCCAGCAGACGGACGGCGGGCACAGATACGCAGTATTTT. It encodes CASRRTAGTDTQYF.

This clonotype was detected only a few times. The chain carries TRBV5-1 and TRBJ1-1; maybe TRBD1 (5 bases). Trimming pared 4 bases from V and 1 base from J, leaving 14 bases between. The germline V gene has CDR1 SGHRS and CDR2 YFSETQ. This CDR3 is 15 amino acids long. CDR3 loop: CASSPRVGQNTEAFF. CDR3 in DNA: TGCGCCAGCAGCCCACGCGTCGGACAGAACACTGAAGCTTTCTTT.

This clonotype has a count of ten or more. This chain links TRBV7-3 with TRBJ2-5; D is ambiguous. The germline V gene has CDR1 SGHTA and CDR2 FQGTGA. V lost 5 bases and J lost 2, with 9 bases in between. This CDR3 region has 13 residues. DNA of the CDR3: TGTGCCAGCAGCGCCCAGATACAAGAGACCCAGTACTTC. It translates to CASSAQIQETQYF.

This clonotype has only a few counts. CDR3 loop: CASSRPKGTGAGYTF. The CDR3, as DNA: TGTGCCAGCAGCCGCCCGAAGGGGACAGGGGCCGGCTACACCTTC. The chain joins TRBV28 to TRBJ1-2, with 10 bases aligning to TRBD1. CDR3 size: 15 residues. Germline assignment: CDR1 MDHEN and CDR2 SYDVKM. V dropped 6 bases and J dropped 8; count of bases not matched to a gene: 12.

The chain recombines TRBV6-2 or TRBV6-3 with TRBJ2-5; D is undetermined. CDR1 is MNHEY, CDR2 SVGEGT, per germline. The CDR3 has 11 amino acids. V lost 5 bases and J 5 bases, leaving 6 bases between the germline ends. The CDR3 DNA sequence: TGTGCCAGCAGTAAGTGGGAGACCCAGTACTTC. Translated, it gives CASSKWETQYF.

This clonotype occurred many times. The J gene is TRBJ2-7, the V gene TRBV6-2 or TRBV6-3; D remains unclear. Germline V gives CDR1 MNHEY, CDR2 SVGEGT. The CDR3 extends over 11 amino acids. Trimming stripped 6 bases from V and 2 bases from J, with 5 bases between. CDR3 amino acids: CASRTPYEQYF. Here the CDR3 DNA reads TGTGCCAGCAGAACACCCTACGAGCAGTACTTC.

A word on this clonotype: This could be a read error, since a much larger clone is one nucleotide away. V and J are TRBV20-1 and TRBJ2-1, with 10 bases fitting TRBD2. This CDR3 has 12 amino acids. Germline CDR1 reads DFQATT; CDR2 reads SNEGSKA (reference sequence). CDR3 protein: CRASGSFNEQFF. In nucleotides, the CDR3 is TGCAGGGCTAGCGGGAGCTTCAATGAGCAGTTCTTC.

This clonotype appeared a few times. The chain links TRBV28 to TRBJ2-3; weak D call: TRBD1 (5 bases). Germline V CDR1 and CDR2: MDHEN, SYDVKM. The CDR3 sequence is 14 residues long. V was pared by 10 bases and J by 4 bases, with 18 bases between. The chain's CDR3 is CAIEDNGRPDTQYF. For the CDR3, the DNA is TGTGCCATAGAGGACAACGGCCGGCCAGATACGCAGTATTTT.

On this clonotype itself: The junction differs from germline at one of its ends, possibly a read error. The CDR3 DNA reads as TGTACCAGCAGTCCAGGGTTGTCGAACACTGAAGCTTTCTTT. Its protein product is CTSSPGLSNTEAFF. The chain recombines TRBV12-3 or TRBV12-4 with TRBJ1-1; D might be TRBD1 (5 bases). The CDR3 spans 14 residues.

The chain combines TRBV12-3 or TRBV12-4 with TRBJ1-3; maybe TRBD1 (5 bases). There are 17 residues in the CDR3. V shed 3 bases and J shed 8 bases, with 23 bases lying between them. The DNA for the CDR3 is TGTGCCAGCAGTTTGGGTGGAATAGGGGCCAAGGAAGACACCATATATTTT. It specifies CASSLGGIGAKEDTIYF.

The rearrangement joins TRBV29-1 to TRBJ1-2; possible D gene TRBD1, 6 bases. This CDR3 comprises 14 residues. The V end lost 6 bases, the J end lost 5 bases, and 19 bases lay between the germline ends. CDR1 is SQVTM and CDR2 is ANQGSEA in the germline V gene. The CDR3 spells CSVATGTTLYGYTF. CDR3 nucleotide sequence: TGCAGCGTAGCCACAGGGACCACTTTATATGGCTACACCTTC. Using reference TRBV29-1 and TRBJ1-2 for the parts outside the CDR3, the full variable domain is SAVISQKPSRDICQRGTSLTIQCQVDSQVTMMFWYRQQPGQSLTLIATANQGSEATYESGFVIDKFPISRPNLTFSTLTVSNMSPEDSSIYLCSVATGTTLYGYTFGSGTRLTVV.

The gene calls are TRBV7-9 and TRBJ1-1, with 7 nucleotides matching TRBD1. CDR1 SEHNR and CDR2 FQNEAQ come from the germline V gene (reference sequence). The length of the CDR3 is 13 residues. J was trimmed by 11 bases and V by 4 bases; bases with no gene match: 10. The CDR3 sequence: CASSSTGPSGAFF. The CDR3 DNA sequence: TGTGCCAGCAGCTCGACAGGGCCGAGTGGGGCTTTCTTT.

This clonotype was counted a few times. V gene TRBV29-1 combines with J gene TRBJ2-2; D is undetermined. The V gene lost 1 base and the J gene lost 1 base, with 4 bases spanning the gap. There are 13 residues in the CDR3. Germline-derived CDR1 and CDR2 are SQVTM and ANQGSEA. In DNA, the CDR3 is TGCAGCGTTGAAGGGCAGAACACCGGGGAGCTGTTTTTT. It specifies CSVEGQNTGELFF.

This clonotype was detected only a few times. The chain is built from TRBV2 and TRBJ1-2; D might be TRBD1 (5 bases). Germline assignment: CDR1 SNHLY and CDR2 FYNNEI. Trimming stripped 6 bases from V and 12 bases from J, with 17 bases between. The CDR3 is 12 residues long. The CDR3 sequence: CASSATAGVDTF. The DNA of the CDR3 is TGTGCCAGCAGCGCGACAGCCGGAGTCGACACCTTC.

This clonotype was counted between two and nine times. The chain's CDR3 is CASSLVSGAEQYF. The DNA for the CDR3 is TGTGCCAGCAGCTTAGTGTCAGGGGCTGAGCAGTACTTC. The J gene is TRBJ2-7, the V gene TRBV7-2, with a tentative D call TRBD1 (6 bases). The ends were cut back, 1 base at V and 7 bases at J, with 11 bases in the middle. This CDR3 is built from 13 residues. Germline V gene sequence: CDR1 SGHTA, CDR2 FQGNSA.

Regarding this clonotype: At one end, the junction sequence differs from germline, possibly due to a read error. The chain links TRBV5-1 to TRBJ2-1; D is ambiguous. This CDR3 is built from 13 residues. The V gene's germline CDR1 is SGHRS and CDR2 YFSETQ. The CDR3 region has the DNA TGCGCCAGCAACTTGTCGGCCTACAATGAGCAGTTCTTC. Translating gives CASNLSAYNEQFF.

The CDR3 coding sequence is TGTGCCAGCAGTTTCGACTGGGGGCAGTACTTC. This codes for CASSFDWGQYF. This chain links TRBV27 with TRBJ2-5; D may match TRBD1 or TRBD2 (5 bases each). V dropped 3 bases and J dropped 11 bases, with 10 bases sitting between them. Germline lookup yields CDR1 MNHEY and CDR2 SMNVEV (reference sequence). This CDR3 has 11 amino acids.

The V gene is TRBV5-1, the J gene TRBJ2-5; D not resolved. The length of the CDR3 is 15 residues. The germline V gene encodes CDR1 SGHRS and CDR2 YFSETQ. V was pared by 0 bases and J by 0 bases, with 9 bases between. CDR3 amino acids: CASSLVKGHQETQYF. CDR3 bases: TGCGCCAGCAGCTTGGTGAAGGGTCACCAAGAGACCCAGTACTTC.

Note on this clonotype: One base away lies a much larger clone, so this may be a sequencing read error. The CDR3 ends on some other residue instead of the conserved phenylalanine or tryptophan, so this is likely a read error. The rearrangement uses TRBV5-4 and TRBJ2-5; perhaps D is TRBD1 or TRBD2 (5 bases each). The germline gives CDR1 SGHNT, CDR2 YYREEE (reference sequence). The CDR3 is 13 amino acids. V lost 1 base, J lost 4 bases, and 8 bases lay in between. Here the CDR3 reads CASSLMGRETQYI. CDR3 nucleotides: TGTGCCAGCAGCTTGATGGGACGAGAGACCCAGTACATC.